Below, 6 T cell receptor beta chains from the same sample are listed, as sequenced in a study of blood T cell repertoires in COVID-19. Clones were read by immunoSEQ multiplex PCR, and TCRdb kept only the in-frame ones, dropping some. The table shows around 300,000 clones, with about nine tenths occurring only once. Sequenced material: peripheral blood. Every receptor here comes from a man aged 50-60 years with active or convalescent COVID-19.

This chain joins TRBV2 and TRBJ1-4; 11 bases are shared with TRBD1. This CDR3 is built from 14 residues. J was trimmed by 5 bases and V by 8 bases; bases with no gene match: 4. The germline CDR1 and CDR2 sequences are SNHLY and FYNNEI. CDR3 DNA: TGTGCCAGCGGCTGGGACAGGGGGAATGAAAAACTGTTTTTT. Translating gives CASGWDRGNEKLFF.

The chain has TRBV2 and TRBJ2-2; TRBD1 matches at 7 bases. Germline V gene sequence: CDR1 SNHLY, CDR2 FYNNEI. The CDR3 consists of 13 residues. Trimming removed 10 bases from V and 7 bases from J; junction bases left unmatched: 9. In nucleotides, the CDR3 is TGTGCCACAAGGGGGCAGGGAATCGGGGAGCTGTTTTTT. Residues: CATRGQGIGELFF.

The chain combines TRBV7-9 with TRBJ1-6; 7 nucleotides match TRBD1. From germline, CDR1 is SEHNR and CDR2 FQNEAQ (reference sequence). Unmatched junction bases numbered 9, after V lost 5 bases and J lost 8 bases. This CDR3 is 15 amino acids long. The CDR3 DNA follows: TGTGCCAGCAGCATACACCGGGACAGCTATTCACCCCTCCACTTT. Translation: CASSIHRDSYSPLHF.

The chain employs TRBV5-1 and TRBJ2-3, with TRBD2 identical over 7 bases. Germline CDR1 and CDR2: SGHRS and YFSETQ. The ends lost 0 bases at V and 2 bases at J; junction bases unmatched: 6. This CDR3 comprises 16 residues. This CDR3 is CASSLEPGLDTDTQYF. CDR3 bases: TGCGCCAGCAGCTTGGAGCCCGGACTAGACACAGATACGCAGTATTTT.

The chain combines TRBV6-5 with TRBJ2-3; a possible D gene is TRBD2 (6 bases). From germline, CDR1 is MNHEY and CDR2 SVGAGI. Deletions cut 6 bases from V and 5 bases from J, with 15 bases between. The CDR3 runs to 14 residues. The CDR3 here is CASRPGLSIDTQYF. The CDR3 coding sequence is TGTGCCAGCAGGCCGGGACTGTCTATAGATACGCAGTATTTT.

J is TRBJ2-7 and V is TRBV2; 9 positions match TRBD2. From germline, CDR1 is SNHLY and CDR2 FYNNEI. After removal of 7 bases from V and 6 bases from J, the junction contained 10 bases not matched to a gene. CDR3 size: 14 residues. The CDR3, as DNA: TGTGCCAGCACATCTAGCGGGACGGTTGGCGAGCAGTACTTC. Amino acid sequence: CASTSSGTVGEQYF.